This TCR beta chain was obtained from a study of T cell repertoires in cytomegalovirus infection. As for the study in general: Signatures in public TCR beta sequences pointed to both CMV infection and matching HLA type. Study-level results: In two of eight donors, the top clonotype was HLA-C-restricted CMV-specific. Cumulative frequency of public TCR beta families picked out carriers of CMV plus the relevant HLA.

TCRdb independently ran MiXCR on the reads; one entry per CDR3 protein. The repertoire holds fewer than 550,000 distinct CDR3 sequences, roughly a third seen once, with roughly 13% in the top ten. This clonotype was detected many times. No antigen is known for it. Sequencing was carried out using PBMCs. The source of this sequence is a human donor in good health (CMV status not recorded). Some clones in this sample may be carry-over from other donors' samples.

This CDR3 is CASSSGRWDQRNTGELFF. CDR3 bases: TGTGCCAGCAGCTCGGGGAGATGGGACCAGCGGAACACCGGGGAGCTGTTTTTT. The chain couples TRBV11-2 to TRBJ2-2; TRBD1 or TRBD2 may be the D gene (5 bases each). CDR3 length: 18 residues. The V end was cut by 4 bases, the J end by 1 base, with 19 bases between. Per germline, CDR1 SGHAT and CDR2 FQNNGV.